The 29 T cell receptor beta chains presented below share a single source sample, sequenced in a study of T-cell reconstitution after alpha-beta-depleted transplantation in children. Using unique molecular identifiers, the investigators prepared the TCRbeta library. One entry per CDR3 protein, called by TCRdb with MiXCR from the PCR reads. The table has around 300,000 distinct CDR3 sequences, around a tenth seen once; the top ten hold 20% to 30%. Material: peripheral blood, obtained 180 days after TCRalphabeta/CD19-depleted stem cell transplant. Receptor source: a male patient between 2 and 10 years old who had a stem cell transplant for chronic granulomatous disease, so the T cells may come from the graft donor.

This clonotype appeared many times. The chain combines TRBV6-2 or TRBV6-3 with TRBJ2-7, with TRBD1 identical over 9 bases. Trimming at V came to 4 bases and at J to 5 bases, leaving 9 bases not matched to a gene. The CDR3 has 15 residues. The germline gives CDR1 MNHEY, CDR2 SVGEGT. CDR3 nucleotide sequence: TGTGCCAGCAGTTCAGCAGGGACAGGGTACCACGAGCAGTACTTC. Its translation: CASSSAGTGYHEQYF.

This clonotype was recorded at least ten times. The CDR3 here is CSARTRAYEQYF. The CDR3 nucleotides read TGCAGTGCTCGGACGAGGGCCTACGAGCAGTACTTC. This chain connects TRBV20-1 to TRBJ2-7; D may be TRBD2 (5 bases). V was clipped by 5 bases and J by 2 bases, with 10 bases between them. The germline CDR1 and CDR2 sequences are DFQATT and SNEGSKA (reference sequence). The CDR3 consists of 12 residues.

This clonotype turned up a few times. The chain recombines TRBV7-8 with TRBJ1-4; 7 nucleotides align to TRBD1. V shed 5 bases and J 5 bases; nucleotides not matched to a gene: 11. The CDR3 runs 16 residues. The germline gives CDR1 SGHVS, CDR2 FQNEAQ. The CDR3 is CASSPRRDRFNEKLFF. CDR3 nucleotides: TGTGCCAGCAGCCCCAGGCGGGACAGATTCAATGAAAAACTGTTTTTT.

This clonotype was found many times. This chain links TRBV18 with TRBJ2-4, with D possibly TRBD1 on 6 matching bases. Germline CDR1 reads KGHSH; CDR2 reads LQKENI. The CDR3 extends over 16 amino acids. V lost 2 bases to trimming and J lost 1 base, with 12 bases between them. The CDR3 spells CASSPVSGAAKNIQYF. Written as DNA, the CDR3 is TGTGCCAGCTCACCAGTTTCAGGGGCTGCCAAAAACATTCAGTACTTC. Variable domain in full (rest from reference TRBV18 and TRBJ2-4): NAGVMQNPRHLVRRRGQEARLRCSPMKGHSHVYWYRQLPEEGLKFMVYLQKENIIDESGMPKERFSAEFPKEGPSILRIQQVVRGDSAAYFCASSPVSGAAKNIQYFGAGTRLSVL.

A word on this clonotype: Being one base from a much bigger clone, this may be a read error. This chain links TRBV18 with TRBJ1-2, with D unclear. V lost 3 bases to trimming and J lost 11 bases, with 7 bases between them. CDR1 and CDR2 from the germline V gene are KGHSH and LQKENI. This CDR3 contains 10 residues. DNA of the CDR3: TGTGCCAGCTCACCGGTGTTATACACCTTC. It yields the protein CASSPVLYTF.

A note on this clonotype: A read error may explain this, as a much larger clone is one base away. This chain connects TRBV5-1 to TRBJ2-7; no firm D call. Germline-derived CDR1 and CDR2 are SGHRS and YFSETQ. This CDR3 spans 15 amino acids. Trimming removed 7 bases at V and 4 bases at J, with 21 bases between. CDR3 sequence reads: CASGSNDWFGYEQYF. The CDR3 DNA follows: TGCGCCAGCGGCTCGAACGACTGGTTTGGGTACGAGCAGTACTTC.

This clonotype was seen repeatedly, ten times or more. This sequence joins TRBV7-2 and TRBJ2-7; TRBD1 aligns across 10 bases. V shed 5 bases, J shed 12 bases, and the junction held 16 bases outside the gene matches. The CDR3 runs to 15 residues. The V gene's germline CDR1 is SGHTA and CDR2 FQGNSA. CDR3 nucleotides: TGTGCCAGCAGCCCGGGGGGCGAATGGGACAGGGGTTTGTACTTC. Translation gives CASSPGGEWDRGLYF.

Concerning this clonotype itself: A read error may be the cause here, since a much bigger clone is one base away. The V call is TRBV20-1, the J call TRBJ2-2; D not certain. CDR1 DFQATT and CDR2 SNEGSKA come from the germline V gene (reference sequence). Between the trimmed V and J ends, which lost 2 bases and 4 bases, there was a span of 5 bases. This CDR3 is built from 12 residues. CDR3 bases: TGCAGTGCTAGAACCCCCACCGGGGAGCTGTTTTTT. Its translation: CSARTPTGELFF.

This rearrangement joins TRBV15 to TRBJ1-4; the match to TRBD1 covers 9 bases. This CDR3 has 17 residues. Germline CDR1 is LNHNV and CDR2 is YYDKDF (reference sequence). J was trimmed by 6 bases and V by 0 bases; bases with no gene match: 8. Here the CDR3 DNA reads TGTGCCACCAGCAGAGATCTACAGGGGGCTGAGGATGAAAAACTGTTTTTT. This translates into CATSRDLQGAEDEKLFF. Looking up the rest from reference TRBV15 and TRBJ1-4 gives the full variable domain: DAMVIQNPRYQVTQFGKPVTLSCSQTLNHNVMYWYQQKSSQAPKLLFHYYDKDFNNEADTPDNFQSRRPNTSFCFLDIRSPGLGDTAMYLCATSRDLQGAEDEKLFFGSGTQLSVL.

This clonotype has just a few counts. The V and J genes are TRBV28 and TRBJ2-3, with D unresolved. Deletions cut 5 bases from V and 2 bases from J, with 14 bases between. The CDR3 runs 15 residues. CDR1 and CDR2 from the germline V gene are MDHEN and SYDVKM. The CDR3 DNA reads TGTGCCAGCAGTCCGAGCCGGGCCCCCACAGATACGCAGTATTTT. It encodes CASSPSRAPTDTQYF.

A remark on this clonotype: A much larger clone differs by one base, so this may be a read error. The chain carries TRBV30 and TRBJ1-1, with D unresolved. Germline lookup yields CDR1 GTSNPN and CDR2 SVGIG (reference sequence). This CDR3 comprises 12 residues. CDR3 protein: CAWSSSVLESFF. The CDR3 DNA is TGTGCCTGGAGTTCAAGTGTCCTTGAATCTTTCTTT. Variable domain in full (rest from reference TRBV30 and TRBJ1-1): SQTIHQWPATLVQPVGSPLSLECTVEGTSNPNLYWYRQAAGRGLQLLFYSVGIGQISSEVPQNLSASRPQDRQFILSSKKLLLSDSGFYLCAWSSSVLESFFGQGTRLTVV.

This clonotype was picked up many times. The chain employs TRBV6-1 and TRBJ2-2; D not resolved. V shed 6 bases and J shed 6 bases, with 17 bases lying between them. Germline CDR1 reads MNHNS; CDR2 reads SASEGT. The CDR3 runs 15 residues. In DNA form, the CDR3 reads TGTGCCAGCAGCCAAGACCTTGGTAAATCCGGGGAGCTGTTTTTT. Its protein product is CASSQDLGKSGELFF.

This clonotype showed up many times. The chain carries TRBV7-3 and TRBJ2-1; either TRBD1 or TRBD2 may fit D (5 bases each). CDR1 is SGHTA, CDR2 FQGTGA, per germline. The CDR3 has 15 amino acids. V was cut by 5 bases and J by 8 bases, with 19 bases left in between. The CDR3 DNA reads TGTGCCAGCAGCCAGTCGGGACGGAGAGAGGATGAGCAGTTCTTC. The encoded protein is CASSQSGRREDEQFF.

The table lists this clonotype with many counts. V usage is TRBV10-3 and J usage is TRBJ2-7; tentative D call: TRBD1 (6 bases). The germline V gene has CDR1 ENHRY and CDR2 SYGVKD. V shed 4 bases and J shed 7 bases, with 8 bases lying between them. CDR3 size: 11 residues. Written as DNA, the CDR3 is TGTGCCATCAGTGTAAGGGGGGAGCAGTACTTC. This sequence encodes CAISVRGEQYF.

Ten or more counts support this clonotype. The gene calls are TRBV7-9 and TRBJ1-1; D is undetermined. The length of the CDR3 is 16 residues. Trimming pared 0 bases from V and 3 bases from J, leaving 14 bases between. Germline-derived CDR1 and CDR2 are SEHNR and FQNEAQ (reference sequence). CDR3 in amino acids: CASSLAQGSRDTEAFF. The CDR3 DNA sequence: TGTGCCAGCAGCTTAGCTCAAGGGAGTAGGGACACTGAAGCTTTCTTT. Looking up the rest from reference TRBV7-9 and TRBJ1-1 gives the full variable domain: DTGVSQNPRHKITKRGQNVTFRCDPISEHNRLYWYRQTLGQGPEFLTYFQNEAQLEKSRLLSDRFSAERPKGSFSTLEIQRTEQGDSAMYLCASSLAQGSRDTEAFFGQGTRLTVV.

This clonotype came up many times. V usage is TRBV4-2 and J usage is TRBJ2-5, with 7 bases that match TRBD2. With 2 bases clipped from V and 4 bases from J, the junction kept 16 bases outside the gene matches. In germline, CDR1 is LGHNA, CDR2 YNFKEQ. The CDR3 sequence is 18 residues long. The CDR3 bases are TGTGCCAGCAGCCAAACCGTCGACCGGGACTACCTTAGAGAGACCCAGTACTTC. Protein product: CASSQTVDRDYLRETQYF.

This clonotype was seen many times. The rearrangement uses TRBV5-5 and TRBJ2-6, with D possibly being TRBD1 (6 bases). Trimming cost V 6 bases and J 2 bases, with 9 bases left between them. The CDR3 runs to 14 residues. Germline loops: CDR1 SGHKS, CDR2 YYEKEE (reference sequence). This CDR3 reads CASKQGTGANVLTF. CDR3 in DNA: TGTGCCAGCAAACAGGGTACTGGGGCCAACGTCCTGACTTTC. The full variable domain, its missing parts supplied by reference TRBV5-5 and TRBJ2-6, is DAGVTQSPTHLIKTRGQQVTLRCSPISGHKSVSWYQQVLGQGPQFIFQYYEKEERGRGNFPDRFSARQFPNYSSELNVNALLLGDSALYLCASKQGTGANVLTFGAGSRLTVL.

This clonotype was counted many times. V gene TRBV20-1 combines with J gene TRBJ2-7, with D possibly being TRBD1 or TRBD2 (6 bases each). V shed 4 bases and J shed 3 bases, with 13 bases lying between them. The CDR3 length is 13 residues. Germline lookup yields CDR1 DFQATT and CDR2 SNEGSKA (reference sequence). Here the CDR3 reads CSATNRDFYEQYF. The CDR3 region has the DNA TGCAGTGCTACCAACAGGGACTTCTACGAGCAGTACTTC.

Many counts were recorded for this clonotype. The chain couples TRBV20-1 to TRBJ2-1; no clear D. The CDR3 is made up of 13 amino acids. Per germline, CDR1 DFQATT and CDR2 SNEGSKA (reference sequence). The V end was cut by 0 bases, the J end by 8 bases, with 11 bases between. The CDR3 DNA reads as TGCAGTGCTAGAGATGGCGGTGTACATGAGCAGTTCTTC. It yields the protein CSARDGGVHEQFF.

This clonotype has a count of ten or more. This sequence joins TRBV28 and TRBJ2-7; D call uncertain. Deletions cut 4 bases from V and 0 bases from J, with 13 bases between. CDR1 is MDHEN and CDR2 is SYDVKM in the germline V gene. This CDR3 spans 15 amino acids. CDR3 bases: TGTGCCAGCAGTTACCACCACCAACTCTCCTACGAGCAGTACTTC. Translating gives CASSYHHQLSYEQYF.

This clonotype has only a few counts. The limits of the CDR3 on the DNA are not certain, so only TCRdb's listed CDR3 is given. The V and J genes are TRBV5-6 and TRBJ1-3. In germline, CDR1 is SGHDT, CDR2 YYEEEE. Both ends counted, the CDR3 spans 14 residues. CDR3 loop: CASSFQMSGNTIYF.

Turning to this clonotype: A much larger clone differs from this one at a single base, so this may be a read error. This chain uses TRBV6-5 with TRBJ2-2; TRBD2 might be the D (5 bases). CDR1 and CDR2 from the germline V gene are MNHEY and SVGAGI. This CDR3 is built from 17 residues. The DNA of the CDR3 is TGTGCCAGCAGCTACGGTCGTCCTGAGCGGATAACCGGGGAGCTGTCTTTT. Residues: CASSYGRPERITGELSF.

This clonotype was found many times. This rearrangement joins TRBV12-3 or TRBV12-4 to TRBJ1-1; 10 positions agree with TRBD1. This CDR3 contains 14 residues. V shed 8 bases and J 3 bases; nucleotides not matched to a gene: 6. CDR3 coding DNA: TGTGCCAGCGTAGACAGGGGGCTGGACACTGAAGCTTTCTTT. Protein: CASVDRGLDTEAFF.

The chain has TRBV27 and TRBJ2-5; 10 nucleotides align to TRBD2. Trimming took 5 bases from V and 7 from J; bases not matched to a gene: 7. Germline V gene data show CDR1 as MNHEY and CDR2 as SMNVEV (reference sequence). This CDR3 contains 14 residues. The CDR3 sequence: CASSPAGGPGTQYF. CDR3 DNA: TGTGCCAGCAGTCCAGCGGGAGGGCCTGGGACCCAGTACTTC.

This clonotype came up many times. The chain has TRBV7-2 and TRBJ1-4; D is unresolved. This CDR3 spans 14 amino acids. Looked up from germline, CDR1 is SGHTA and CDR2 is FQGNSA. Trimming removed 3 bases from V and 4 bases from J, with 9 bases in between. The CDR3 spells CASSLDVFNEKLFF. CDR3 sequence (DNA): TGTGCCAGCAGCTTGGACGTGTTTAATGAAAAACTGTTTTTT.

This clonotype occurred a few times. The rearrangement links TRBV28 to TRBJ1-1; D is uncertain. V gave up 6 bases and J gave up 9 bases, with 23 bases separating them. CDR1 and CDR2 (germline): MDHEN, SYDVKM. CDR3 length: 15 amino acids. DNA for the CDR3: TGTGCCAGCAGCCCCCCTCGGGATCGGGATCTAAAAGCTTTCTTT. This encodes CASSPPRDRDLKAFF.

This clonotype was found many times. V and J are TRBV20-1 and TRBJ2-1; 7 bases line up with TRBD1. This CDR3 contains 15 residues. Germline CDR1 is DFQATT and CDR2 is SNEGSKA (reference sequence). V was clipped by 3 bases and J by 5 bases; unmatched bases: 10. The CDR3 nucleotides read TGCAGTGCTAGCAGACTGGGACAGCCCAACAATGAGCAGTTCTTC. It specifies CSASRLGQPNNEQFF.

This clonotype was detected ten times or more. The genes are TRBV7-6 and TRBJ2-2; D is perhaps TRBD1 or TRBD2 (6 bases each). The CDR3 is made up of 15 amino acids. Trimming took 2 bases from V and 5 from J, leaving 12 bases between them. The germline CDR1 and CDR2 sequences are SGHVS and FNYEAQ. CDR3 region: CASSLFGGRTGELFF. The CDR3 DNA follows: TGTGCCAGCAGCTTATTCGGGGGCCGGACCGGGGAGCTGTTTTTT. Using reference TRBV7-6 and TRBJ2-2 for the parts outside the CDR3, the full variable domain is GAGVSQSPRYKVTKRGQDVALRCDPISGHVSLYWYRQALGQGPEFLTYFNYEAQQDKSGLPNDRFSAERPEGSISTLTIQRTEQRDSAMYRCASSLFGGRTGELFFGEGSRLTVL.

Ten or more counts support this clonotype. The CDR3, as DNA: TGTGCCAGCAGTTTCCCGGGACACGCTCCAAATCAGCCCCAGCATTTT. Its translation: CASSFPGHAPNQPQHF. The chain has TRBV28 and TRBJ1-5; tentatively, D is TRBD1 (6 bases). Trimming stripped 3 bases from V and 4 bases from J, with 16 bases between. The CDR3 has 16 amino acids. The germline CDR1 and CDR2 sequences are MDHEN and SYDVKM.